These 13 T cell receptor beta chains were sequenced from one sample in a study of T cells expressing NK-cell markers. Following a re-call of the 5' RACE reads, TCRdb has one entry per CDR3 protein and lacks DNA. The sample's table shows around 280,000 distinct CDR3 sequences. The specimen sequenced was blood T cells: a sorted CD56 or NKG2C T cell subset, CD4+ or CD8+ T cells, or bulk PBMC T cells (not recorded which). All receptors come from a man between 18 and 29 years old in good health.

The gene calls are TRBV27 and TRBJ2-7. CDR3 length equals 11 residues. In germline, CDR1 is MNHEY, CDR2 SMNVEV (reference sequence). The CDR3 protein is CASGLNYEQYF.

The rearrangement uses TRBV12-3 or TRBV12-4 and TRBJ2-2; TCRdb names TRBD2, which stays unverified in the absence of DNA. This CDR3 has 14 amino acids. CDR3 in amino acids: CASTPREGTGELFF.

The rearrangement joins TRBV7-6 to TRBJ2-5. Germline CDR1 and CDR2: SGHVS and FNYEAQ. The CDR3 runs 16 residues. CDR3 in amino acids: CASSLSVRSEQETQYF.

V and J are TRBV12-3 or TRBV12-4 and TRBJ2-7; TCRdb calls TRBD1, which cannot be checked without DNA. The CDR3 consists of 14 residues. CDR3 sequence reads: CASSTDRSSYEQYF.

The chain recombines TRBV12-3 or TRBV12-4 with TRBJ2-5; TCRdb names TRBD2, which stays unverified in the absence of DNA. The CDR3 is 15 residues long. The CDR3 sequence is CASSLGGLAEETQYF.

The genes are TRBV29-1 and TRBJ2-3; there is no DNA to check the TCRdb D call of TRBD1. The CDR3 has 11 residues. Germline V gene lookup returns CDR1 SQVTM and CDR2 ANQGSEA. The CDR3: CSQGGADTQYF.

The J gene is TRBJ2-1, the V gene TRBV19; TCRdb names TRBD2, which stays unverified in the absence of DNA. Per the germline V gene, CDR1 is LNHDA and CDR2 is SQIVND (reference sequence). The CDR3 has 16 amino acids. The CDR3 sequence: CASSPLRTSGRSEQFF. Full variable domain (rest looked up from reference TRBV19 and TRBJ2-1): DGGITQSPKYLFRKEGQNVTLSCEQNLNHDAMYWYRQDPGQGLRLIYYSQIVNDFQKGDIAEGYSVSREKKESFPLTVTSAQKNPTAFYLCASSPLRTSGRSEQFFGPGTRLTVL.

This chain's CDR3 is CASSEYRGLNTEAFF. The V gene is TRBV25-1, the J gene TRBJ1-1; the D gene TCRdb calls, TRBD1, cannot be checked with no DNA. CDR3 size: 15 residues. CDR1 is MGHDK, CDR2 SYGVNS, per germline.

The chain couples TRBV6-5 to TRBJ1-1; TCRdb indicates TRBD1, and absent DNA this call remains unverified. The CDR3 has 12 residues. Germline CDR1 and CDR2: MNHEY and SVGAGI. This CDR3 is CASSPSGDEAFF.

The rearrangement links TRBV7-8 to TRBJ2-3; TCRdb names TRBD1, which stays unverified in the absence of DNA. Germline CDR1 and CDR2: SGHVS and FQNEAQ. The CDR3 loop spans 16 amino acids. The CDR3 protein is CASSFPTGTSKDTQYF.

The CDR3 loop is CASSRTEGSQHF. This chain connects TRBV5-6 to TRBJ1-5; no DNA is available, so the TRBD1 call from TCRdb remains unchecked. The germline V gene has CDR1 SGHDT and CDR2 YYEEEE. This CDR3 region has 12 residues.

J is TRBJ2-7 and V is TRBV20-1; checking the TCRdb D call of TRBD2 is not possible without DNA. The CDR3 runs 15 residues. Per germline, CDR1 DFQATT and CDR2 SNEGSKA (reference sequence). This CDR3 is CSAPTVRDFRYEQYF.

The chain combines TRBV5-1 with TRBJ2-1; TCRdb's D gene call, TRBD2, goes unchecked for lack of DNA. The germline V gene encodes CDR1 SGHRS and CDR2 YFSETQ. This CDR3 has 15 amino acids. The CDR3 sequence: CASSFSGVLYNEQFF.